Each of the 5 T cell receptor beta chains below was sequenced from the same sample in a study of blood T cell repertoires in COVID-19. Using immunoSEQ multiplex PCR, the repertoire was profiled, and TCRdb retains in-frame clones only, with some absent. The sample comprises some 490,000 clones, approximately 91% of which are singletons, and 6.5% to 9.5% rests with the top ten. The material sequenced was PBMCs or T cells enriched from blood (not recorded which). These TCRs come from a woman aged 60-75 years who had recovered from COVID-19.

The count of this clone is one. CDR3 bases: TGTGCCAGCATGACTAGGACTGAAGCTTTCTTT. Translating it yields CASMTRTEAFF. The chain carries TRBV12-3 or TRBV12-4 and TRBJ1-1; D gene unclear. Trimming removed 7 bases at V and 5 bases at J, with 8 bases between. CDR3 length equals 11 residues.

The chain employs TRBV5-1 and TRBJ2-1, with TRBD2 identical over 8 bases. The CDR3 has 15 residues. Germline loops: CDR1 SGHRS, CDR2 YFSETQ. Trimming cost V 6 bases and J 0 bases; bases outside gene matches: 5. In DNA form, the CDR3 reads TGCGCCAGCAACATAGGGACTAGCTCCTACAATGAGCAGTTCTTC. Translating gives CASNIGTSSYNEQFF.

This rearrangement joins TRBV30 to TRBJ2-3; 8 positions agree with TRBD2. Germline CDR1 is GTSNPN and CDR2 is SVGIG (reference sequence). The CDR3 spans 16 residues. Unmatched junction bases numbered 6, after V lost 1 base and J lost 0 bases. CDR3 protein: CAWSDKKRGSTDTQYF. The CDR3 nucleotides read TGTGCCTGGAGTGACAAGAAGCGGGGGAGCACAGATACGCAGTATTTT.

The chain couples TRBV7-6 to TRBJ1-2; no firm D call. Germline CDR1 SGHVS, CDR2 FNYEAQ. This CDR3 is built from 14 residues. V was cut by 3 bases and J by 4 bases, with 12 bases left in between. CDR3 sequence: CASSFGASGYGYTF. CDR3 nucleotides: TGTGCCAGCAGCTTCGGAGCCAGCGGCTATGGCTACACCTTC.

This rearrangement joins TRBV30 to TRBJ1-6; TRBD1 might be the D (6 bases). V was pared by 0 bases and J by 9 bases, with 12 bases between. The CDR3 consists of 14 residues. Germline-derived CDR1 and CDR2 are GTSNPN and SVGIG (reference sequence). The CDR3 sequence is CAWSVRTERSPLHF. The DNA of the CDR3 is TGTGCCTGGAGTGTAAGGACAGAGCGTTCACCCCTCCACTTT.